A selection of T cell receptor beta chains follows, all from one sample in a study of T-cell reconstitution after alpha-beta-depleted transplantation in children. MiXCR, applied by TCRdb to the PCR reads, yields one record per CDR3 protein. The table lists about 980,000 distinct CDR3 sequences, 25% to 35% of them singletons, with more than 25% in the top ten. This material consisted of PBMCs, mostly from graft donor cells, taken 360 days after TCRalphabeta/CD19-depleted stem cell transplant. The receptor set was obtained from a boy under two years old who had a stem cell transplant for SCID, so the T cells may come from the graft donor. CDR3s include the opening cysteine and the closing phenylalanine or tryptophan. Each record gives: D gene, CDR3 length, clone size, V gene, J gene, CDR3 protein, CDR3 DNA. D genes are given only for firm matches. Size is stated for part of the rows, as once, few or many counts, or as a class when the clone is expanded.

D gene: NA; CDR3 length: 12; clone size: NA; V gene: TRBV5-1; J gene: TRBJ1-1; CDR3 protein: CASSKGNTEAFF; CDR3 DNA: TGCGCCAGCAGCAAGGGGAACACTGAAGCTTTCTTT
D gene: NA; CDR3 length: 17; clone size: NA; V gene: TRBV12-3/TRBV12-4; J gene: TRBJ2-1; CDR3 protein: CASSLHNWGPENNEQFF; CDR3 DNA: TGTGCCAGCAGTCTCCATAATTGGGGGCCCGAAAACAATGAGCAGTTCTTC
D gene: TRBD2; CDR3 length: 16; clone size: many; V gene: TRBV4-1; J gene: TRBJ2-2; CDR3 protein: CASSLRTSGGFGELFF; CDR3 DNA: TGCGCCAGCAGCCTGAGGACTAGCGGGGGGTTCGGGGAGCTGTTTTTT
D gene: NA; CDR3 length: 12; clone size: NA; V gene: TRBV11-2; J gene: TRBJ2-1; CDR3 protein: CASRHRTVEQFF; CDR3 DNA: TGTGCCAGCAGGCACCGGACGGTGGAGCAGTTCTTC
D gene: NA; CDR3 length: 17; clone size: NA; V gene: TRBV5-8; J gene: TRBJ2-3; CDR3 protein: CASRRRQGGLGTDTQYF; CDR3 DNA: TGTGCCAGCAGACGACGACAGGGAGGATTGGGTACAGATACGCAGTATTTT
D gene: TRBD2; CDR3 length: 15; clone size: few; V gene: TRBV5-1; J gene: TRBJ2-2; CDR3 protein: CASSPGTRDTGELFF; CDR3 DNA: TGCGCCAGCAGCCCCGGGACTAGGGACACCGGGGAGCTGTTTTTT
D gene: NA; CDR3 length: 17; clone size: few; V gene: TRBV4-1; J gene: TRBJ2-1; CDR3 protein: CASSPGPDSSSYNEQFF; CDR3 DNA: TGCGCCAGCAGTCCCGGACCCGACAGCAGCTCCTACAATGAGCAGTTCTTC
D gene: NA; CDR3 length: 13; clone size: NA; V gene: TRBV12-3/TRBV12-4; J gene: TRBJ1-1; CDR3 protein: CASRSTQNTEAFF; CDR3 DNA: TGTGCCAGCAGATCCACACAGAACACTGAAGCTTTCTTT
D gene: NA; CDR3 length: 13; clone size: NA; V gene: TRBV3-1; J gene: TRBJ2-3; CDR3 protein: CASSSRKADTQYF; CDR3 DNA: TGTGCCAGCAGCTCCAGGAAGGCAGATACGCAGTATTTT
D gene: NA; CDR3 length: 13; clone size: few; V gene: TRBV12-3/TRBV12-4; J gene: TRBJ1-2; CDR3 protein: CASRELGQGGYTF; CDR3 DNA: TGTGCCAGCAGAGAACTGGGCCAGGGTGGCTACACCTTC
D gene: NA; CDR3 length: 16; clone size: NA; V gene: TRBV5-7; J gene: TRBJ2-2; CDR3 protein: CASSPPPRPGTGELFF; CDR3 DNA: TGTGCCAGCAGCCCACCACCCCGTCCGGGGACCGGGGAGCTGTTTTTT
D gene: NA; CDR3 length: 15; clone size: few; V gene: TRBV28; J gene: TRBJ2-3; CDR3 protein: CASSPAGAGTDTQYF; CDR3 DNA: TGTGCCAGCAGCCCCGCGGGGGCCGGTACAGATACGCAGTATTTT
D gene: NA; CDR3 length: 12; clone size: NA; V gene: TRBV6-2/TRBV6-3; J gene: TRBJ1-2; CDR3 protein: CASSYYSYGYTF; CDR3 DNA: TGTGCCAGCAGTTACTACAGCTATGGCTACACCTTC
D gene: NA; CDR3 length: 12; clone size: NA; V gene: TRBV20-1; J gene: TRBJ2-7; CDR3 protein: CSASLRGTGAYF; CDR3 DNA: TGCAGTGCTAGTTTAAGAGGTACAGGAGCGTACTTC
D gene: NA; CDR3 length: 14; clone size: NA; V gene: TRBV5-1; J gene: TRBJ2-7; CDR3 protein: CASSKDTASYEQYF; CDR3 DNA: TGCGCCAGCAGCAAGGACACGGCATCCTACGAGCAGTACTTC
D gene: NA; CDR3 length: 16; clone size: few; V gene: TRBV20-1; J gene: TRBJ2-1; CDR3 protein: CSARDSRQVSYNEQFF; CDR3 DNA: TGCAGTGCTAGAGATTCGAGGCAGGTCTCCTACAATGAGCAGTTCTTC